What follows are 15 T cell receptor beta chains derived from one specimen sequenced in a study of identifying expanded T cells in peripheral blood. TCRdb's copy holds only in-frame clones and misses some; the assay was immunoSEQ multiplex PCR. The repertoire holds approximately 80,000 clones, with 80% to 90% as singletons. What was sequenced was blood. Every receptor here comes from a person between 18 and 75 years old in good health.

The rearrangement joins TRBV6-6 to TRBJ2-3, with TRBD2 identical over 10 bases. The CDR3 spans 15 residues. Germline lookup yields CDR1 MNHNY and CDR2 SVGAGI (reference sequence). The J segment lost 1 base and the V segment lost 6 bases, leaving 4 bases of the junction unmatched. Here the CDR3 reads CASRHTSGGTDTQYF. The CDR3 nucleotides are TGTGCCAGCAGGCATACTAGCGGGGGCACAGATACGCAGTATTTT.

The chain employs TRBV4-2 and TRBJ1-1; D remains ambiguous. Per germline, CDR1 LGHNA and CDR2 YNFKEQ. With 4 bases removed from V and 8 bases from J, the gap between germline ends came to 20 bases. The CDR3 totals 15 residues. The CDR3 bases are TGTGCCAGCAGCCCCAACCCTCGTATCTGGGGAGAAGCTTTCTTT. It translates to CASSPNPRIWGEAFF.

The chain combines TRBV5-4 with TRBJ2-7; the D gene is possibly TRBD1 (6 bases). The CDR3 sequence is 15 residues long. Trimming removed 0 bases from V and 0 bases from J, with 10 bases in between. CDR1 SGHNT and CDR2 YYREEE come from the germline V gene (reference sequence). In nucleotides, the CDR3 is TGTGCCAGCAGCTTGGACAGGGATTTCTCCTACGAGCAGTACTTC. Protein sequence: CASSLDRDFSYEQYF.

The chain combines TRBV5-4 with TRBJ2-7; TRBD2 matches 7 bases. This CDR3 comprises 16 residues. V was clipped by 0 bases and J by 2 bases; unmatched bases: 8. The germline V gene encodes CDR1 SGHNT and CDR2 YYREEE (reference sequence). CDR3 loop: CASSLGGEGGTYEQYF. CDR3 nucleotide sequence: TGTGCCAGCAGCTTGGGGGGGGAGGGCGGAACCTACGAGCAGTACTTC.

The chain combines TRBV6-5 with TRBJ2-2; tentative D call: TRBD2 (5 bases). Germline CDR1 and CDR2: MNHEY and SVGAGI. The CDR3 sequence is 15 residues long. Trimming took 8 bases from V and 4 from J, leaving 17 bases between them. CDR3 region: CASLGLPTATGELFF. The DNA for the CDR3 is TGTGCCAGCCTTGGACTTCCAACCGCCACCGGGGAGCTGTTTTTT.

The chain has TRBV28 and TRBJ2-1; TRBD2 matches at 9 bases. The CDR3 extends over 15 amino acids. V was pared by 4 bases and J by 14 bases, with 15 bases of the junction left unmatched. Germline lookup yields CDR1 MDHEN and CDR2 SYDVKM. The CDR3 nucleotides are TGTGCCAGCAGTTCCCTCTCCCTCGCGGGAGGGTTTGAGTTCTTC. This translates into CASSSLSLAGGFEFF. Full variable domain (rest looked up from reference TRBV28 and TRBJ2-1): DVKVTQSSRYLVKRTGEKVFLECVQDMDHENMFWYRQDPGLGLRLIYFSYDVKMKEKGDIPEGYSVSREKKERFSLILESASTNQTSMYLCASSSLSLAGGFEFFGPGTRLTVL.

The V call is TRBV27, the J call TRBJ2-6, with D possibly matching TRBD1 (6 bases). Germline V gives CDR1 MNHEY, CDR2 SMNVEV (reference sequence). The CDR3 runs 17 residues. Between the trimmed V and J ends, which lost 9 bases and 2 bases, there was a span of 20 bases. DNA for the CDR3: TGTGCCAGTTCTCCGGGACAACCAAAAACTGGGGCCAACGTCCTGACTTTC. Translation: CASSPGQPKTGANVLTF.

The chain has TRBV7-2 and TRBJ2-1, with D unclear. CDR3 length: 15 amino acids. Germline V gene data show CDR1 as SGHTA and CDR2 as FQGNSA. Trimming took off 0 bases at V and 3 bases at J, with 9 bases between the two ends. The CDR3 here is CASSLAVGIYNEQFF. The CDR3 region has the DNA TGTGCCAGCAGCTTAGCGGTGGGGATCTACAATGAGCAGTTCTTC.

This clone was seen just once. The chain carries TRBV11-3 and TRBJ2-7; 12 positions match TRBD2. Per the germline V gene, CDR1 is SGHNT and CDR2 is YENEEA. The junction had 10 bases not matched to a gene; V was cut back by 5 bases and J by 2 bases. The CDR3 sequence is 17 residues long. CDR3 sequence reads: CASSPKTSGRGAYEQYF. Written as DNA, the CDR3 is TGTGCCAGCAGCCCGAAGACTAGCGGGAGAGGCGCCTACGAGCAGTACTTC.

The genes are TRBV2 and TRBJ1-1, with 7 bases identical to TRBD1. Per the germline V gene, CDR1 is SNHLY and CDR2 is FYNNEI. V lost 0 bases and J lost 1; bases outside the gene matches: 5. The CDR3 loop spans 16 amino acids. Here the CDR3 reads CASSEAVTGANTEAFF. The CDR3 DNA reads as TGTGCCAGCAGTGAAGCGGTCACAGGGGCGAACACTGAAGCTTTCTTT.

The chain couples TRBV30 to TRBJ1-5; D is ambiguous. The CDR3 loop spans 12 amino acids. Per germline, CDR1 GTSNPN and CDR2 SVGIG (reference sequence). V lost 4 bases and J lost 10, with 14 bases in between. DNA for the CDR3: TGTGCCTGGACTAAAGGGAATTCTCCCCAGCATTTT. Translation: CAWTKGNSPQHF. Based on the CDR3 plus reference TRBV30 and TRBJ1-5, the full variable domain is SQTIHQWPATLVQPVGSPLSLECTVEGTSNPNLYWYRQAAGRGLQLLFYSVGIGQISSEVPQNLSASRPQDRQFILSSKKLLLSDSGFYLCAWTKGNSPQHFGDGTRLSIL.

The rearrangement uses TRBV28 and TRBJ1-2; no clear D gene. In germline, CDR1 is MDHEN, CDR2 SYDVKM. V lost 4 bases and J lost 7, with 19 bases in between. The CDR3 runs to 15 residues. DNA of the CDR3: TGTGCCAGCAGTTCCCCTAGATGGGTCGTCGGTGGCTACACCTTC. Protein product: CASSSPRWVVGGYTF.

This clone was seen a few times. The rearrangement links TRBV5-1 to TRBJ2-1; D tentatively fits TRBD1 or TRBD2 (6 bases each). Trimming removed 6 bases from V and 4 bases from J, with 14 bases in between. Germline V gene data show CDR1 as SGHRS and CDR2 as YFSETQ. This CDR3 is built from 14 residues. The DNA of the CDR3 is TGCGCCAGCACCGGAGGGGGAGCGTACAATGAGCAGTTCTTC. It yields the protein CASTGGGAYNEQFF.

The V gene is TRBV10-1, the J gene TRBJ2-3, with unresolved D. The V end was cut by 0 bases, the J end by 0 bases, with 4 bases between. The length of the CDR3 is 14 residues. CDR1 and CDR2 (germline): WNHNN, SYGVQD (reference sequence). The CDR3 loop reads CASSESNSTDTQYF. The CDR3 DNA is TGCGCCAGCAGTGAGTCTAACAGCACAGATACGCAGTATTTT.

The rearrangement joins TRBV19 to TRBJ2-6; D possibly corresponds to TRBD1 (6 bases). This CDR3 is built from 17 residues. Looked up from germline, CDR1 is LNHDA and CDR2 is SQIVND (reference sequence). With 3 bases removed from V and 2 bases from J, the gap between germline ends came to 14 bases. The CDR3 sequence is CASSIDRLKAGANVLTF. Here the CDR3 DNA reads TGTGCCAGTAGTATCGACAGGTTAAAAGCTGGGGCCAACGTCCTGACTTTC. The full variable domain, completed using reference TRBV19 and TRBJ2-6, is DGGITQSPKYLFRKEGQNVTLSCEQNLNHDAMYWYRQDPGQGLRLIYYSQIVNDFQKGDIAEGYSVSREKKESFPLTVTSAQKNPTAFYLCASSIDRLKAGANVLTFGAGSRLTVL.